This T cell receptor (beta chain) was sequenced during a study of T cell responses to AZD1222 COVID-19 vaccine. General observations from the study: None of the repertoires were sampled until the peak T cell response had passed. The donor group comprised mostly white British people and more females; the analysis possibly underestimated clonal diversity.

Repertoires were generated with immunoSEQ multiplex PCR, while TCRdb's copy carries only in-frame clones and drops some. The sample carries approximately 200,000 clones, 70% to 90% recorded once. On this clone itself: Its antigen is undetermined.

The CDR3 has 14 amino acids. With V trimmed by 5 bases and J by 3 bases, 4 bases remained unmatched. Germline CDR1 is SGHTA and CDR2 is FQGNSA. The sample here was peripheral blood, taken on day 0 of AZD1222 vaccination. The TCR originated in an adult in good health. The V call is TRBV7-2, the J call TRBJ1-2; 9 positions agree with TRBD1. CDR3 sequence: CASSKQGADYGYTF. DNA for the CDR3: TGTGCCAGCAGCAAACAGGGGGCGGACTATGGCTACACCTTC.